Described below is a single T cell receptor beta chain sequence and its context. This sample is part of a study of blood T cell repertoires in COVID-19. Study in general: COVID-19 samples, acute and convalescent, were from the United States, Italy and Spain.

As originally analysed: Amplification of reference gene primers was used by the study to estimate nucleated cell counts. Assay: immunoSEQ multiplex PCR; the TCRdb copy retains only in-frame clones and omits some. V and J calls plus clone size are reproduced from that table; the DNA served to infer D and trimming. The sample records 300,000 to 350,000 clones, 80% to 90% being singletons. The CDR3 covers 13 residues. In germline, CDR1 is SGHTA, CDR2 FQGTGA. V lost 1 base and J lost 6, with 9 bases in between. The TCR was taken from a man aged 25-45 years with COVID-19, enrolled during active disease. The chain has TRBV7-3 and TRBJ2-5, with D hard to call. Material for sequencing was peripheral blood. DNA of the CDR3: TGTGCCAGCAGCTTAAGCCTAGAACAGACCCAGTACTTC. This gives the protein CASSLSLEQTQYF. Supplemented by reference TRBV7-3 and TRBJ2-5, the full variable domain reads GAGVSQTPSNKVTEKGKYVELRCDPISGHTALYWYRQSLGQGPEFLIYFQGTGAADDSGLPNDRFFAVRPEGSVSTLKIQRTERGDSAVYLCASSLSLEQTQYFGPGTRLLVL.